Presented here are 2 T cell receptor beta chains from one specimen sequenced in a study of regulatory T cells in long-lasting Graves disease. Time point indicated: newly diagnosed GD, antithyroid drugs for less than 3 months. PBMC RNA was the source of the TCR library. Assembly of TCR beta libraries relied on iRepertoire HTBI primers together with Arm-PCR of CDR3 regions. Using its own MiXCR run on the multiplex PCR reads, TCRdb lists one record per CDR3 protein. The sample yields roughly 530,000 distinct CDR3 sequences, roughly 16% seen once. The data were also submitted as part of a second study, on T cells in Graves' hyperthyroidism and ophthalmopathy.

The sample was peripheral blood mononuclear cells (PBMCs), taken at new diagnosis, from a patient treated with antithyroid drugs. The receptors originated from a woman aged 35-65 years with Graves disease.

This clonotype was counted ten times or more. The CDR3: CASKETGNTDTQYF. CDR3 in DNA: TGTGCCAGCAAAGAAACGGGGAACACAGATACGCAGTATTTT. The J gene is TRBJ2-3, the V gene TRBV11-2; a possible D gene is TRBD2 (5 bases). Germline loops: CDR1 SGHAT, CDR2 FQNNGV. CDR3 length: 14 residues. V lost 7 bases to trimming and J lost 2 bases, with 13 bases between them.

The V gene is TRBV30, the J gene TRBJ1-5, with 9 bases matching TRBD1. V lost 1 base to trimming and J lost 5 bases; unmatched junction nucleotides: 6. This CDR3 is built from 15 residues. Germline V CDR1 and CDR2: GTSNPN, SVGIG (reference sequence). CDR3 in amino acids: CAWSDSGTGYQPQHF. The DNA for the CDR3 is TGTGCCTGGAGTGATTCCGGGACAGGGTATCAGCCCCAGCATTTT.